This T cell receptor (beta chain) was sequenced for a study of response to subunit inactivated influenza vaccine (dated by TCRdb to about 2018). Describing the broader study: Deep quantitative T cell receptor repertoire profiling was used in the study to track responses to a trivalent subunit inactivated influenza vaccine. General study outcomes and caveats: It was suggested by the authors that each seasonal influenza vaccination may recruit only a limited number of new T cells.

A note on this clonotype: This clone's antigen is unknown. Base qualities are missing; no much larger clone stands one base away.

There are 16 amino acids in the CDR3, from cysteine to phenylalanine inclusive. Of all the DNA, just the CDR3 is kept, 48 bases in frame from base 1. CDR1 and CDR2 were assigned from the germline V gene as MGHRA and YSYEKL. Germline trimming: 8 bases from V, 0 bases from J; junction bases outside gene matches: 7. Libraries were constructed by RT-PCR. The instrument given in TCRdb is Illumina HiSeq 2500. The public reads were quality trimmed at Q25 with fastp and then assembled into clones with MiXCR by TCRdb, keeping productive beta chains. Each CDR3 protein gets just one entry, which takes the most common genes and DNA from the rows behind it. For this sample the table gives about 780,000 distinct CDR3 sequences, of which approximately 17% were detected only once. In total, the top ten clones hold roughly 10% of the sample.

Material: PBMCs from blood, obtained about 5 days after vaccination. The rearrangement joined TRBV4-1 to TRBJ1-5, and 10 junctional nucleotides match TRBD1. The receptor comes from a man in his forties or fifties who received an inactivated influenza vaccine. Donor details come from another sample of the same person, matched by shared clones. The sequenced DNA is TGCGCCAGCGCGACAGGGGGCACCTATAGCAATCAGCCCCAGCATTTT. Its protein is CASATGGTYSNQPQHF.